This is a list of T cell receptor beta chains from one sample in a study of blood T cells in healthy people across ages. Using its own MiXCR run on the 5' RACE reads, TCRdb lists one record per CDR3 protein. The table shows just under 550,000 distinct CDR3 sequences, with under 30% occurring only once. These data were also reused for a study on T cells of mothers and their children.

The sample taken for sequencing was blood. Receptor source: a boy younger than 18 in good health. CDR3s include the opening cysteine and the closing phenylalanine or tryptophan. A D gene is named only where the DNA matches it firmly. Size tells how often a clone was seen (once, few, many) or the class of an expanded clone, and some rows leave it out.

J,size,V,D,CDR3,DNA
TRBJ2-3,few,TRBV24-1,TRBD1,CATSDGQGVVTDTQYF,TGTGCCACCAGTGACGGACAGGGGGTTGTCACAGATACGCAGTATTTT
TRBJ2-2,.,TRBV4-3,.,CASSQVGGAQGGTGELFF,TGCGCCAGCAGCCAAGTGGGGGGGGCGCAGGGAGGCACCGGGGAGCTGTTTTTT
TRBJ2-3,few,TRBV20-1,.,CSARPNPPARLDTQYF,TGCAGTGCTAGACCCAACCCTCCGGCCAGGCTAGATACGCAGTATTTT
TRBJ2-7,.,TRBV9,.,CASNAHYGGVANEQYF,TGTGCCAGCAACGCACACTACGGGGGAGTGGCGAACGAGCAGTACTTC
TRBJ1-2,few,TRBV3-1,.,CASTNIDKANYGYTF,TGTGCCAGCACCAACATCGACAAAGCTAACTATGGCTACACCTTC
TRBJ2-5,.,TRBV20-1,.,CSARIRGPQETQYF,TGCAGTGCTAGAATCCGGGGACCTCAAGAGACCCAGTACTTC
TRBJ2-7,few,TRBV2,TRBD2,CASREMGGTGRDYEQYF,TGTGCCAGCAGGGAAATGGGAGGTACGGGGAGGGATTACGAGCAGTACTTC
TRBJ1-2,.,TRBV10-3,.,CAIRQTGSNYGYTF,TGTGCCATCAGGCAAACCGGGAGCAACTATGGCTACACCTTC
TRBJ2-5,.,TRBV7-2,TRBD2,CASSTRTRQETQYF,TGTGCCAGCAGCACGAGGACTAGACAAGAGACCCAGTACTTC
TRBJ2-7,.,TRBV3-1,TRBD2,CATQLGTSGSYEQYF,TGTGCCACCCAACTGGGGACTAGCGGATCCTACGAGCAGTACTTC
TRBJ2-3,.,TRBV3-1,.,CASSQYPTDTQYF,TGTGCCAGCAGCCAATATCCCACAGATACGCAGTATTTT
TRBJ2-2,few,TRBV30,TRBD2,CAWSVLGGGSGGELFF,TGTGCCTGGAGTGTACTCGGCGGGGGGAGCGGCGGGGAGCTGTTTTTT
TRBJ1-4,few,TRBV18,TRBD1,CASSPGGSSEKLFF,TGTGCCAGCTCTCCAGGGGGAAGTAGCGAAAAACTGTTTTTT
TRBJ2-1,few,TRBV5-1,TRBD2,CASRWLAGVNEQFF,TGCGCCAGCAGATGGCTAGCGGGAGTAAATGAGCAGTTCTTC
TRBJ2-7,.,TRBV7-9,.,CASSSGTEYEQYF,TGTGCCAGCAGCTCGGGGACGGAATACGAGCAGTACTTC
TRBJ2-5,.,TRBV10-3,TRBD2,CAISESASGRETQYF,TGTGCCATCAGTGAGTCGGCTAGCGGGAGGGAGACCCAGTACTTC
TRBJ2-1,.,TRBV28,.,CASSFGGDSYNEQFF,TGTGCCAGCAGTTTCGGGGGCGACTCCTACAATGAGCAGTTCTTC
TRBJ2-1,few,TRBV29-1,.,CSVKLSYNEQFF,TGCAGCGTTAAGCTTTCCTACAATGAGCAGTTCTTC
TRBJ2-7,few,TRBV7-2,TRBD2,CASSPGAGLAGYEQYF,TGTGCCAGCAGCCCAGGGGCGGGACTAGCGGGTTACGAGCAGTACTTC
TRBJ2-3,few,TRBV15,.,CAIGLFHTDTQYF,TGTGCCATCGGACTATTCCACACAGATACGCAGTATTTT
TRBJ2-3,.,TRBV20-1,TRBD2,CSARDSGTSGDTQYF,TGCAGTGCTAGAGATTCCGGGACTAGCGGAGATACGCAGTATTTT
TRBJ2-7,.,TRBV6-2/TRBV6-3,.,CASSLTTAYEQYF,TGTGCCAGCAGTTTAACTACCGCCTACGAGCAGTACTTC
TRBJ1-1,.,TRBV18,.,CASSRYRARMDTEAFF,TGTGCCAGCTCACGCTACAGGGCAAGAATGGACACTGAAGCTTTCTTT
TRBJ2-5,few,TRBV7-2,.,CASSNRLGETQYF,TGTGCCAGCAGCAATCGACTCGGGGAGACCCAGTACTTC
TRBJ2-1,.,TRBV12-3/TRBV12-4,TRBD2,CASTFLGGEQFF,TGTGCCAGCACCTTTCTGGGAGGGGAGCAGTTCTTC
TRBJ2-5,few,TRBV21-1,.,CASSKTPRGGELVQYF,TGTGCCAGCAGCAAGACCCCCCGGGGGGGCGAACTGGTCCAGTACTTC
TRBJ1-2,.,TRBV6-5,.,CVSSYGAGRTYGYTF,TGTGTCAGCAGTTACGGGGCAGGCCGGACCTATGGCTACACCTTC
TRBJ1-1,.,TRBV24-1,.,CATSTGIGGTEAFF,TGTGCCACCAGTACAGGGATTGGGGGCACTGAAGCTTTCTTT
TRBJ2-3,.,TRBV20-1,.,CSARSWGVPNTDTQYF,TGCAGTGCTAGATCTTGGGGGGTTCCTAACACAGATACGCAGTATTTT
TRBJ2-7,few,TRBV29-1,.,CSAGLFRGLNSYEQYF,TGCAGCGCTGGTTTATTTAGGGGCCTCAACTCCTACGAGCAGTACTTC
TRBJ2-3,many,TRBV13,.,CASSPTSGGTGTDTQYF,TGTGCCAGCAGCCCAACCTCGGGGGGGACAGGGACAGATACGCAGTATTTT
TRBJ2-5,.,TRBV25-1,TRBD1,CASRGQGQTQYF,TGTGCCAGCAGGGGACAGGGTCAGACCCAGTACTTC
TRBJ2-7,few,TRBV11-2,TRBD1,CASSSARDSSYEQYF,TGTGCCAGCAGCTCAGCTCGGGACAGCTCCTACGAGCAGTACTTC
TRBJ1-3,.,TRBV6-1,.,CASKSHGTTGNTIYF,TGTGCCAGCAAATCCCACGGGACCACGGGAAACACCATATATTTT